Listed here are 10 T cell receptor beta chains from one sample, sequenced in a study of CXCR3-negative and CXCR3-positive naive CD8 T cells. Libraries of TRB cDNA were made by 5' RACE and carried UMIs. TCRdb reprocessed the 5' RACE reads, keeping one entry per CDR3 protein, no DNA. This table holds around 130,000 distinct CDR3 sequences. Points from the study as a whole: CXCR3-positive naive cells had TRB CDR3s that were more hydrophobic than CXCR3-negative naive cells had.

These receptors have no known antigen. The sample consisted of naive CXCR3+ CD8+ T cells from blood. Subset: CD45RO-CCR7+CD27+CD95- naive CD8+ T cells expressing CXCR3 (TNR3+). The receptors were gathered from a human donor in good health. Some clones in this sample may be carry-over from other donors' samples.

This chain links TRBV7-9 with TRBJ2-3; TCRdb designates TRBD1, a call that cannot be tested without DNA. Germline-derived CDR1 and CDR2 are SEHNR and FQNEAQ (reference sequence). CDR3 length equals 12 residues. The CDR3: CASRDDSPTQYF.

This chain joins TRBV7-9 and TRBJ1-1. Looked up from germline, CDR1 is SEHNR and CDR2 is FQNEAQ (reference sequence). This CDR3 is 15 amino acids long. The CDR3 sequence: CASSFDVGSVSEAFF.

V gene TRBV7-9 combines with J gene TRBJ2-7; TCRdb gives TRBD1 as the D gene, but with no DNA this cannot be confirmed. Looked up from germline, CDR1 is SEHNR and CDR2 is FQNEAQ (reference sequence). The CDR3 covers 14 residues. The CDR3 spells CASSYRTAPWEQYF.

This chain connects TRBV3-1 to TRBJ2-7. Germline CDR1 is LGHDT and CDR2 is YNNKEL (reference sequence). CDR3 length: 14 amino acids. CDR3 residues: CASSQGFGPTEQYF.

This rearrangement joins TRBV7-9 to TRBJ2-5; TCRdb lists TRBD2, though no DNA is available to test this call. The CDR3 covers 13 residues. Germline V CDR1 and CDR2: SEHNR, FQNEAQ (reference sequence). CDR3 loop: CASRESVEETQYF. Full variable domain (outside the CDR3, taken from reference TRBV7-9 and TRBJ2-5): DTGVSQNPRHKITKRGQNVTFRCDPISEHNRLYWYRQTLGQGPEFLTYFQNEAQLEKSRLLSDRFSAERPKGSFSTLEIQRTEQGDSAMYLCASRESVEETQYFGPGTRLLVL.

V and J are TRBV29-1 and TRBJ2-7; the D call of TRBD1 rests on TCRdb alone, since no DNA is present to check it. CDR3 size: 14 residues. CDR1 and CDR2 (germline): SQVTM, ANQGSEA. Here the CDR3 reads CSVEGRDSSYEQYF.

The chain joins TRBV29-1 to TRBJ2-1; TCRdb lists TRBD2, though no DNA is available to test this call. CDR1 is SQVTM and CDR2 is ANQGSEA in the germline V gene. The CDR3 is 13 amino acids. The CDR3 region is CSITESNYNEQFF.

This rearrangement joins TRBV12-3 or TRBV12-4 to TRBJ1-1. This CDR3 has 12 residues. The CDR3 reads CASSLVGTEAFF.

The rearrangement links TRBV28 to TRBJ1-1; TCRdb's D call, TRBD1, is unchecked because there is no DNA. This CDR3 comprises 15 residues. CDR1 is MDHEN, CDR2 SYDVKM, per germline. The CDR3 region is CASSLGRATGTEAFF.

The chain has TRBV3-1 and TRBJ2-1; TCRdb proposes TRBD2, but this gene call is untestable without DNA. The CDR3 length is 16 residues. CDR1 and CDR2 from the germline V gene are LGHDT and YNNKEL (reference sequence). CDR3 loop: CASSQDGLAVGNEQFF.